A single T cell receptor beta chain is shown here with its context. Other DNA sequences in this specimen translate into the identical CDR3. V was pared by 0 bases and J by 0 bases, with 6 bases between. The CDR3 runs to 15 residues. Germline CDR1 is SGHTA and CDR2 is FQGNSA. Study processing details: Amplified reference gene primers provided the basis for estimating nucleated cell counts. Clones were sequenced by immunoSEQ multiplex PCR, and TCRdb holds only the in-frame ones, with some missing. The V and J calls and clone size were taken over from that table, and D and trimming were inferred from the DNA. This table has some 70,000 clones, over 80% appearing once. This sample is drawn from a study of blood T cell repertoires in COVID-19. Whole-study context: Donors in the United States, Italy and Spain gave samples during acute or convalescent COVID-19. PBMCs, B-cell-depleted T cells, or T cells provided the cDNA or gDNA that made up the material.

The clonotype originates from a human donor in a cohort sampled during active COVID-19. The chain employs TRBV7-2 and TRBJ2-1; D is unresolved. Sequencing was done on a sample of peripheral blood. The chain's CDR3 is CASSLAVSSYNEQFF. In DNA, the CDR3 is TGTGCCAGCAGCTTAGCTGTCAGCTCCTACAATGAGCAGTTCTTC.